This TCR beta chain was identified in a study of blood T cell repertoires in COVID-19. At the level of the study: Spain, Italy and the United States supplied samples that represented acute and convalescent COVID-19. T cells, B-cell-depleted T cells, or PBMCs supplied cDNA or gDNA.

The CDR3 extends over 15 amino acids. V was clipped by 2 bases and J by 0 bases, with 10 bases between them. CDR1 and CDR2 from the germline V gene are SGHKS and YYEKEE (reference sequence). Only in-frame clones appear in the TCRdb table, and some are missing; sequencing was by immunoSEQ multiplex PCR. The sample lists under 350,000 clones, around 90% occurring once. This TCR came from a man in his fifties with acute or convalescent COVID-19. What was sequenced was peripheral blood. The chain recombines TRBV5-5 with TRBJ2-3; TRBD1 is a possible D gene (6 bases). The CDR3 DNA follows: TGTGCCAGCAGCTTAACGGGGACAAGCACAGATACGCAGTATTTT. Translation: CASSLTGTSTDTQYF.